Sequencing of this T cell receptor beta chain was carried out in a study of T cells after yellow fever vaccination. CDR1 and CDR2 (germline): MNHEY, SMNVEV (reference sequence). This CDR3 is built from 16 residues. Trimming stripped 6 bases from V and 0 bases from J, with 12 bases between. Each CDR3 protein gets one entry after TCRdb re-called the 5' RACE reads with MiXCR. The sample consists of 500,000 to 650,000 distinct CDR3 sequences, less than 20% of them appearing once. The genes are TRBV27 and TRBJ2-6, with no clear D. The material was PBMCs, obtained 4 to 6 days after the first yellow fever vaccination. The clonotype originates from a man aged 18 to 30 who received the YFV17D yellow fever vaccine. The CDR3 spells CASRQGWGSGANVLTF. CDR3 in DNA: TGTGCCAGCAGGCAAGGGTGGGGCTCTGGGGCCAACGTCCTGACTTTC. The full variable domain, in which reference TRBV27 and TRBJ2-6 provide the parts outside the CDR3, is EAQVTQNPRYLITVTGKKLTVTCSQNMNHEYMSWYRQDPGLGLRQIYYSMNVEVTDKGDVPEGYKVSRKEKRNFPLILESPSPNQTSLYFCASRQGWGSGANVLTFGAGSRLTVL.